A selection of T cell receptor beta chains follows, all from one sample in a study of T-cell reconstitution after alpha-beta-depleted transplantation in children. TCRdb independently ran MiXCR on the PCR reads; one entry per CDR3 protein. The sample holds around 440,000 distinct CDR3 sequences, around 16% seen once. The specimen was PBMCs, mostly from graft donor cells, collected 360 days after TCRalphabeta/CD19-depleted stem cell transplant. All receptors come from a boy younger than two who had a stem cell transplant for Wiskott-Aldrich syndrome, so the T cells may come from the graft donor. The CDR3 runs from the conserved cysteine through the conserved F or W. Fields, in order: clone size, D gene, CDR3 length, V gene, J gene, CDR3 DNA, CDR3 protein. A D gene is named only where the DNA matches it firmly. A row's size may be missing; if present it is once, few, many or a size class.

few,.,13,TRBV11-3,TRBJ2-7,TGTGCCAGCAGCTTAGAGCTAGCCCACGAGCAGTACTTC,CASSLELAHEQYF
many,.,12,TRBV2,TRBJ2-1,TGTGCCAGCAGTGAGAGCTGGGGTGAGCAGTTCTTC,CASSESWGEQFF
few,TRBD1,15,TRBV5-1,TRBJ2-1,TGCGCCAGCAGAATGGACAGGGGGCACCTCAATGAGCAGTTCTTC,CASRMDRGHLNEQFF
.,TRBD1,16,TRBV24-1,TRBJ2-1,TGTGCCACCAGTGATCCGGGACAGGGTTCCTACAATGAGCAGTTCTTC,CATSDPGQGSYNEQFF
few,TRBD1,17,TRBV15,TRBJ2-3,TGTGCCACCAGCAGAGGAGCCGGGACAGTGGGCACAGATACGCAGTATTTT,CATSRGAGTVGTDTQYF
.,.,14,TRBV5-5,TRBJ2-7,TGTGCCAGCAGCTTGGTAGGGGCTTTCTACGAGCAGTACTTC,CASSLVGAFYEQYF
.,.,14,TRBV27,TRBJ2-7,TGTGCCAGCAGTTTATCGAGGCTAGTCTACGAGCAGTACTTC,CASSLSRLVYEQYF
few,.,13,TRBV6-2/TRBV6-3,TRBJ2-1,TGTGCCAGCAGTTACTTTCCTTACAATGAGCAGTTCTTC,CASSYFPYNEQFF
few,TRBD1,17,TRBV10-3,TRBJ2-7,TGTGCCATCAGGGGCCCGGGACAGGGGGAGCGCTCCTACGAGCAGTACTTC,CAIRGPGQGERSYEQYF
once,TRBD2,13,TRBV6-1,TRBJ2-1,TGTGCCACCCAGCGGGGGTCCTACAATGAGCAGTTCTTC,CATQRGSYNEQFF
.,TRBD2,17,TRBV6-5,TRBJ2-4,TGTGCCAGCAGTTACCGAACTCAGGGACTAGCTAGGGACATTCAGTACTTC,CASSYRTQGLARDIQYF
few,.,15,TRBV7-2,TRBJ2-3,TGTGCCAGCAGCTTGGGCGGGATGGAAGGAGATACGCAGTATTTT,CASSLGGMEGDTQYF
few,TRBD2,15,TRBV12-3/TRBV12-4,TRBJ2-3,TGTGCCAGCAGGAGCGGGAGCTCTAGCACAGATACGCAGTATTTT,CASRSGSSSTDTQYF
.,.,14,TRBV5-1,TRBJ2-1,TGCGCCAGCAGACGTTGGGGTGCCATGAATGAGCAGTTCTTC,CASRRWGAMNEQFF
few,.,17,TRBV7-2,TRBJ2-2,TGTGCCAGCAGCTTAGCGGGGGGCTTCCCGAACACCGGGGAGCTGTTTTTT,CASSLAGGFPNTGELFF
.,.,16,TRBV21-1,TRBJ2-7,TGTGCCAGCAGCAAAGAGGTGACAGGGCCTGACTACGAGCAGTACTTC,CASSKEVTGPDYEQYF
.,TRBD1,17,TRBV5-1,TRBJ2-6,TGCGCCAGCAGCATGGGACAGGGGACGCCTGGGGCCAACGTCCTGACTTTC,CASSMGQGTPGANVLTF
.,.,11,TRBV24-1,TRBJ2-7,TGTGCCACCAGTGATAGGACAAAGCAGTACTTC,CATSDRTKQYF
.,.,13,TRBV5-1,TRBJ1-5,TGCGCCAGCAGCTTGGATCCCTGCTCAGTCTGGCATTTT,CASSLDPCSVWHF
.,TRBD2,16,TRBV4-2,TRBJ2-2,TGTGCCAGCAGCCAAGATCAACGGGGGGAGGTCGGGGAGCTGTTTTTT,CASSQDQRGEVGELFF
few,TRBD2,14,TRBV7-6,TRBJ2-1,TGTGCCAGCAGCTTTAGCGGGGGGAACAATGAGCAGTTCTTC,CASSFSGGNNEQFF
.,.,17,TRBV5-1,TRBJ1-6,TGCGCCAGCAGCTTGGCTACAGGGAGCTCCTATAATTCACCCCTCCACTTT,CASSLATGSSYNSPLHF
.,.,11,TRBV12-3/TRBV12-4,TRBJ2-7,TGTGCCAGCAGAAACTTCTACGAGCAGTACTTC,CASRNFYEQYF
.,.,15,TRBV7-9,TRBJ2-2,TGTGCCAGCAGCTTAAACGGTCGAATCACCGGGGAGCTGTTTTTT,CASSLNGRITGELFF
.,TRBD2,14,TRBV18,TRBJ2-3,TGTGCCAGCTCACCAGCGGGGGGTGCAGATACGCAGTATTTT,CASSPAGGADTQYF
.,TRBD1,16,TRBV27,TRBJ2-7,TGTGCCAGCAGTCCCGGTCTCGGGACAGGCTCCTACGAGCAGTACTTC,CASSPGLGTGSYEQYF
few,TRBD2,15,TRBV6-5,TRBJ2-2,TGTGCCAGCAGTTATCTTGCGGGAGAGGTCGGGGAGCTGTTTTTT,CASSYLAGEVGELFF
few,TRBD1,13,TRBV10-3,TRBJ1-3,TGTGCCAGTCTCAGGGGGCCTGGAAACACCATATATTTT,CASLRGPGNTIYF
.,TRBD1,15,TRBV12-3/TRBV12-4,TRBJ1-6,TGTGCCAGCAGTTCGGGACAGGGGATCGGTTCACCCCTCCACTTT,CASSSGQGIGSPLHF
.,.,15,TRBV13,TRBJ2-7,TGTGCCAGCAGCTCGACAGTGGGACGCTATTACGAGCAGTACTTC,CASSSTVGRYYEQYF
.,.,11,TRBV29-1,TRBJ2-4,TGCAGCGTTGCCTCCGGGTACATTCAGTACTTC,CSVASGYIQYF
once,.,12,TRBV30,TRBJ2-1,TGTGCCTGGATGAATTGGGGATTGGGGCAGTTCTTC,CAWMNWGLGQFF
few,.,15,TRBV5-1,TRBJ1-1,TGCGCCAGCAGCTGGGGTCGGGGGATGAACACTGAAGCTTTCTTT,CASSWGRGMNTEAFF
once,TRBD2,18,TRBV24-1,TRBJ2-1,TGTGCCACCAGTGATCTCCCCCCTGGGCGGGAGGGCCGCAATGAGCAGTTCTTC,CATSDLPPGREGRNEQFF
.,TRBD1,16,TRBV11-3,TRBJ2-5,TGTGCCAGCAGTAGTGGACAGGGAGTTTTCCAAGAGACCCAGTACTTC,CASSSGQGVFQETQYF
few,.,12,TRBV28,TRBJ2-5,TGTGCCAGCAGTGGGCAAATTGAGACCCAGTACTTC,CASSGQIETQYF
.,.,12,TRBV12-3/TRBV12-4,TRBJ1-1,TGTGCCACGACCGGAATAAACACTGAAGCTTTCTTT,CATTGINTEAFF
few,.,16,TRBV20-1,TRBJ1-5,TGCAGTGCTAGAGATGGGAGGGAAACAGGCAATCAGCCCCAGCATTTT,CSARDGRETGNQPQHF
.,.,16,TRBV5-6,TRBJ2-1,TGTGCCAGCAGCAAGTCGGGCAGGTTCTCCTACAATGAGCAGTTCTTC,CASSKSGRFSYNEQFF
few,.,14,TRBV28,TRBJ2-3,TGTGCCAGCAGCCGGGACCAATCCAAAGATACGCAGTATTTT,CASSRDQSKDTQYF